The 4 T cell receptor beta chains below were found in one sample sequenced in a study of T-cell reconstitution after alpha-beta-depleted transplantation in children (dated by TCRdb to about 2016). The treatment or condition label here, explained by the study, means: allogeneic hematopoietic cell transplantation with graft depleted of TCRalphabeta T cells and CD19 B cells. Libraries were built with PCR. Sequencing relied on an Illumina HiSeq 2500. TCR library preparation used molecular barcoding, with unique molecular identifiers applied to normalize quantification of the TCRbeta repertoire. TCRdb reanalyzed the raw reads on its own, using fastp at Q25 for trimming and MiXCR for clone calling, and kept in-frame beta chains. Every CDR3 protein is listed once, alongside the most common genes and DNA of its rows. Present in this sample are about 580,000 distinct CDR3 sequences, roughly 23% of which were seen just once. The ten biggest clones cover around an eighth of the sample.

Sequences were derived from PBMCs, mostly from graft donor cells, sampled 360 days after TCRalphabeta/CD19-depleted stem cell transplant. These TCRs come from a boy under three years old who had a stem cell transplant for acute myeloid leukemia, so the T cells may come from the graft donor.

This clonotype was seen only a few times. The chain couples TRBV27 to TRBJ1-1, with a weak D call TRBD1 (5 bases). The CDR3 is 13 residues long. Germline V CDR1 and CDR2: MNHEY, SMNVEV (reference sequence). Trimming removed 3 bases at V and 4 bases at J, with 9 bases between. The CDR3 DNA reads TGTGCCAGCAGTTTTTCGAGGGGCACTGAAGCTTTCTTT. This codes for CASSFSRGTEAFF.

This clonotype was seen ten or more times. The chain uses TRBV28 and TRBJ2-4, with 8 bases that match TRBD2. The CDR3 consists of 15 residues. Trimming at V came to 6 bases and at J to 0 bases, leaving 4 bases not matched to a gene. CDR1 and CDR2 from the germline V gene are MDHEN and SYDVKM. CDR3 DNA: TGTGCCAGCAGCAAACTAGCGGTAGCCAAAAACATTCAGTACTTC. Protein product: CASSKLAVAKNIQYF.

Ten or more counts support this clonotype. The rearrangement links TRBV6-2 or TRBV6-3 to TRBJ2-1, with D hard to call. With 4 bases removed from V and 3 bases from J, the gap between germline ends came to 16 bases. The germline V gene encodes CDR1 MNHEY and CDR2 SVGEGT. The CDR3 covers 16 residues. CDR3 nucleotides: TGTGCCAGCAGTTTGACCCACCAAGAAGACTACAATGAGCAGTTCTTC. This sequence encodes CASSLTHQEDYNEQFF.

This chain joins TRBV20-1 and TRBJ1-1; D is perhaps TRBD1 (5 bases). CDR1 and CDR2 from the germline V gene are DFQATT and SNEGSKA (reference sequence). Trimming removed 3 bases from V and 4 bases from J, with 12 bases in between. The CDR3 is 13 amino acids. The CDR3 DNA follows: TGCAGTGCTAGTGAGGGGTCGGGCACTGAAGCTTTCTTT. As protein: CSASEGSGTEAFF.